The 7 T cell receptor beta chains reported below all come from one sample, sequenced in a study of blood T cell repertoires in COVID-19. TCRdb's table, derived via immunoSEQ multiplex PCR, lists solely in-frame clones and lacks some. The data contain around 120,000 clones, 75% to 90% of them singletons. The specimen sequenced was peripheral blood. These receptors were collected from a man aged 25-40 years with acute or convalescent COVID-19.

This clone was detected only a few times. The genes are TRBV3-1 (or the pseudogene TRBV3-2) and TRBJ1-2; D possibly corresponds to TRBD1 (5 bases). The CDR3 covers 14 residues. The germline V gene encodes CDR1 LGHDT and CDR2 YNNKEL (reference sequence). Trimming removed 0 bases at V and 3 bases at J, with 8 bases between. Here the CDR3 reads CASSQEGRDYGYTF. The CDR3 region has the DNA TGTGCCAGCAGCCAAGAGGGCAGGGACTATGGCTACACCTTC.

The chain links TRBV6-5 to TRBJ1-1; 8 bases map to TRBD1. The CDR3 consists of 13 residues. Germline V gene lookup returns CDR1 MNHEY and CDR2 SVGAGI. V lost 2 bases and J lost 6; bases outside the gene matches: 2. This CDR3 is CASSYGTGPEAFF. CDR3 in DNA: TGTGCCAGCAGTTACGGGACAGGCCCTGAAGCTTTCTTT.

The chain employs TRBV5-6 and TRBJ2-1, with TRBD2 identical over 12 bases. CDR1 is SGHDT, CDR2 YYEEEE, per germline. After removal of 1 base from V and 2 bases from J, the junction contained 1 base not matched to a gene. CDR3 length: 16 residues. CDR3 region: CASSLRLAGAYNEQFF. The CDR3 region has the DNA TGTGCCAGCAGCTTGAGACTAGCGGGGGCCTACAATGAGCAGTTCTTC.

The chain combines TRBV19 with TRBJ1-2; possible D gene TRBD1, 5 bases. CDR3 length: 15 amino acids. V gave up 4 bases and J gave up 3 bases, with 15 bases separating them. Germline values: CDR1 LNHDA, CDR2 SQIVND (reference sequence). CDR3 residues: CASSSHLGQDYGYTF. The CDR3 nucleotides read TGTGCCAGTAGTAGCCACTTGGGGCAGGACTATGGCTACACCTTC.

This sequence joins TRBV4-1 and TRBJ1-5, with unresolved D. V lost 0 bases to trimming and J lost 5 bases, with 5 bases between them. The length of the CDR3 is 13 residues. Germline V lookup: CDR1 MGHRA, CDR2 YSYEKL. CDR3 region: CASSQDGDQPQHF. CDR3 bases: TGCGCCAGCAGCCAAGATGGAGATCAGCCCCAGCATTTT.

The gene calls are TRBV7-8 and TRBJ1-5; perhaps TRBD1 as D (5 bases). The CDR3 sequence is 15 residues long. V was clipped by 4 bases and J by 0 bases, with 10 bases between them. Germline loops: CDR1 SGHVS, CDR2 FQNEAQ. The CDR3 DNA reads TGTGCCAGCAGCTCTTTCGACAGTAGCAATCAGCCCCAGCATTTT. Protein sequence: CASSSFDSSNQPQHF. Using reference TRBV7-8 and TRBJ1-5 for the parts outside the CDR3, the full variable domain is GAGVSQSPRYKVAKRGQDVALRCDPISGHVSLFWYQQALGQGPEFLTYFQNEAQLDKSGLPSDRFFAERPEGSVSTLKIQRTQQEDSAVYLCASSSFDSSNQPQHFGDGTRLSIL.

The chain employs TRBV5-4 and TRBJ1-1, with D unclear. V dropped 3 bases and J dropped 8 bases, with 14 bases sitting between them. Germline CDR1 is SGHNT and CDR2 is YYREEE (reference sequence). CDR3 length: 13 amino acids. The CDR3 DNA reads as TGTGCCAGCAGCTCCGACATCCAAATCGAAGCTTTCTTT. Translated: CASSSDIQIEAFF.